This entry lists 4 T cell receptor beta chains sequenced from one sample in a study of OX40 agonist ivuxolimab in advanced cancers. This table comes from immunoSEQ multiplex PCR, and its TCRdb copy is limited to in-frame clones, with some not included. The repertoire holds around 80,000 clones, with roughly 89% as singletons. The sample in question was CD4+ or CD8+ T cells sorted from blood, obtained in a trial of the OX40 agonist ivuxolimab. Receptors were obtained from an adult with an advanced solid tumor such as melanoma, head and neck, liver or kidney cancer.

This sequence joins TRBV2 and TRBJ2-7, with D possibly matching TRBD1 (5 bases). V dropped 8 bases and J dropped 0 bases, with 11 bases sitting between them. Germline-derived CDR1 and CDR2 are SNHLY and FYNNEI. This CDR3 region has 13 residues. CDR3 sequence reads: CASGGRDSYEQYF. DNA for the CDR3: TGTGCCAGCGGCGGCAGGGACTCCTACGAGCAGTACTTC.

In nucleotides, the CDR3 is TGTGCCATCAGCCGGGACAGGGGTGGGGAGCAGTACTTC. This gives the protein CAISRDRGGEQYF. This chain uses TRBV10-3 with TRBJ2-7, with 10 bases matching TRBD1. The CDR3 totals 13 residues. Germline trimming cut 6 bases from V and 7 bases from J; bases unmatched to any gene: 6. Looked up from germline, CDR1 is ENHRY and CDR2 is SYGVKD.

This clone was observed a handful of times. This chain uses TRBV28 with TRBJ2-3, with a weak D call TRBD1 (5 bases). The V gene's germline CDR1 is MDHEN and CDR2 SYDVKM. V was cut by 6 bases and J by 5 bases, with 15 bases left in between. The CDR3 loop spans 14 amino acids. The CDR3 bases are TGTGCCAGCAGCCGCCTACAGGCAGTAGATACGCAGTATTTT. Its translation is CASSRLQAVDTQYF. The full variable domain, its missing parts supplied by reference TRBV28 and TRBJ2-3, is DVKVTQSSRYLVKRTGEKVFLECVQDMDHENMFWYRQDPGLGLRLIYFSYDVKMKEKGDIPEGYSVSREKKERFSLILESASTNQTSMYLCASSRLQAVDTQYFGPGTRLTVL.

The chain combines TRBV29-1 with TRBJ2-1; weak D call: TRBD2 (6 bases). Between the trimmed V and J ends, which lost 7 bases and 4 bases, there was a span of 11 bases. CDR3 length equals 12 residues. Germline V gene data show CDR1 as SQVTM and CDR2 as ANQGSEA. CDR3 DNA: TGCAGCGGGAGGGCCTCTTACAATGAGCAGTTCTTC. It codes for CSGRASYNEQFF.